This note documents a single TCR beta chain sequence. Clones were read by immunoSEQ multiplex PCR, and TCRdb kept only the in-frame ones, dropping some. This table has about 24,000 clones, about 89% appearing once. Time point: baseline, week 1 (first vaccination visit). The treatment is: pre-vaccination baseline after standard-of-care therapy. The source of the sample is a study of a mutant IDH1 vaccine in newly diagnosed glioma. Germline V gene sequence: CDR1 WNHNN, CDR2 SYGVQD (reference sequence). This CDR3 comprises 20 residues. V was clipped by 6 bases and J by 0 bases; unmatched bases: 13. V usage is TRBV10-1 and J usage is TRBJ2-2, with 13 bases matching TRBD2. Material: PBMCs, obtained from a glioma patient treated with radiotherapy, temozolomide or both. The receptor was derived from a man aged 30 to 39 with glioma. DNA of the CDR3: TGCGCCAGCAGCCATCGGACTAGCGGGAGCCTTGGCGCGAACACCGGGGAGCTGTTTTTT. Translated, it gives CASSHRTSGSLGANTGELFF.